The 14 T cell receptor beta chains in this list originate from one sample, sequenced in a study of early stage breast cancer tumors. Profiled with immunoSEQ multiplex PCR; TCRdb holds only in-frame clones, not every one. There are roughly 3,600 clones in the sample; 65% to 75% occur only once, and around 19% lies in the top ten. The sample consisted of breast tumor tissue. These receptor sequences come from a person aged 40-50 years with breast cancer.

This clone appeared a few times. CDR3 sequence (DNA): TGTGCCAGTAGGGACAGGGGGGCCATCACCGGGGAGCTGTTTTTT. This sequence encodes CASRDRGAITGELFF. The gene calls are TRBV19 and TRBJ2-2, with 10 bases that match TRBD1. V gave up 6 bases and J gave up 4 bases; unmatched junction bases: 5. Germline V gene lookup returns CDR1 LNHDA and CDR2 SQIVND (reference sequence). The CDR3 contains 15 residues.

The chain recombines TRBV6-5 with TRBJ2-1, with D possibly TRBD2 on 5 matching bases. Between the trimmed V and J ends, which lost 6 bases and 7 bases, there was a span of 16 bases. This CDR3 has 14 residues. The germline gives CDR1 MNHEY, CDR2 SVGAGI. In nucleotides, the CDR3 is TGTGCCAGCAGCCCTCAGGCAGGAGGTAATGAGCAGTTCTTC. It specifies CASSPQAGGNEQFF.

This clone was seen a few times. V usage is TRBV7-2 and J usage is TRBJ2-5; TRBD2 aligns across 11 bases. Germline lookup yields CDR1 SGHTA and CDR2 FQGNSA. The CDR3 contains 15 residues. The ends lost 5 bases at V and 4 bases at J; junction bases unmatched: 6. The CDR3 region is CASSPLAGGRETQYF. Here the CDR3 DNA reads TGTGCCAGCAGCCCCCTAGCGGGAGGAAGAGAGACCCAGTACTTC.

The chain is built from TRBV1 and TRBJ2-3. TRBV1 is assigned pseudogene status. The CDR3 is 14 residues long. CDR3 DNA: TGCACCAGCAGCCAAGATGGCGAGAGAGATACGCAGTATTTT. Its protein is CTSSQDGERDTQYF.

The chain joins TRBV5-5 to TRBJ1-5; D not resolved. With 4 bases removed from V and 6 bases from J, the gap between germline ends came to 8 bases. The length of the CDR3 is 12 residues. Germline loops: CDR1 SGHKS, CDR2 YYEKEE (reference sequence). The CDR3 here is CASSIYGQPQHF. DNA for the CDR3: TGTGCCAGCAGCATTTACGGTCAGCCCCAGCATTTT.

This clone appeared a single time. This rearrangement joins TRBV7-9 to TRBJ1-2; 8 bases map to TRBD1. This CDR3 contains 15 residues. Germline lookup yields CDR1 SEHNR and CDR2 FQNEAQ (reference sequence). J gave up 7 bases and V 4 bases, and 11 bases lay outside the gene matches. CDR3 sequence (DNA): TGTGCCAGCAGCTCCGGCGGACAGGGTTTAGGTGGCTACACCTTC. Translating it yields CASSSGGQGLGGYTF.

The chain joins TRBV9 to TRBJ1-1; D call uncertain. V was trimmed by 6 bases and J by 8 bases, leaving 14 bases between them. The germline gives CDR1 SGDLS, CDR2 YYNGEE. The CDR3 loop spans 12 amino acids. The CDR3 DNA is TGTGCCAGCACCACGCGGGCAGGAGAAGCTTTCTTT. Its translation: CASTTRAGEAFF. Based on the CDR3 plus reference TRBV9 and TRBJ1-1, the full variable domain is DSGVTQTPKHLITATGQRVTLRCSPRSGDLSVYWYQQSLDQGLQFLIQYYNGEERAKGNILERFSAQQFPDLHSELNLSSLELGDSALYFCASTTRAGEAFFGQGTRLTVV.

The genes are TRBV5-5 and TRBJ2-2; no clear D. Germline loops: CDR1 SGHKS, CDR2 YYEKEE (reference sequence). The CDR3 loop spans 13 amino acids. V was clipped by 2 bases and J by 3 bases, with 5 bases between them. The CDR3 DNA reads as TGTGCCAGCAGCTTAGCAGACACCGGGGAGCTGTTTTTT. This gives the protein CASSLADTGELFF.

This clone was recorded once. The V gene is TRBV7-9, the J gene TRBJ1-1; the match to TRBD1 covers 8 bases. The CDR3 totals 13 residues. The germline V gene encodes CDR1 SEHNR and CDR2 FQNEAQ (reference sequence). Germline trimming cut 1 base from V and 10 bases from J; bases unmatched to any gene: 5. Here the CDR3 DNA reads TGTGCCAGCAGCTTAGAAGCAGGGGGCATAGCTTTCTTT. This gives the protein CASSLEAGGIAFF.

CDR3 region: CASSYSPGLAVGDEQFF. The CDR3 coding sequence is TGTGCCAGCAGCTACTCCCCGGGACTAGCGGTAGGAGATGAGCAGTTCTTC. This chain uses TRBV5-4 with TRBJ2-1; TRBD2 matches 11 bases. The CDR3 covers 17 residues. From germline, CDR1 is SGHNT and CDR2 YYREEE (reference sequence). V lost 3 bases to trimming and J lost 8 bases; unmatched junction nucleotides: 13. Supplemented by reference TRBV5-4 and TRBJ2-1, the full variable domain reads ETGVTQSPTHLIKTRGQQVTLRCSSQSGHNTVSWYQQALGQGPQFIFQYYREEENGRGNFPPRFSGLQFPNYSSELNVNALELDDSALYLCASSYSPGLAVGDEQFFGPGTRLTVL.

This chain links TRBV27 with TRBJ2-5; 14 nucleotides match TRBD2. Trimming at V came to 5 bases and at J to 5 bases, leaving 4 bases not matched to a gene. There are 15 residues in the CDR3. Germline assignment: CDR1 MNHEY and CDR2 SMNVEV (reference sequence). The CDR3 sequence: CASSVGLAGVETQYF. CDR3 in DNA: TGTGCCAGCAGTGTGGGACTAGCGGGAGTGGAGACCCAGTACTTC.

This clone has just one count. The V and J genes are TRBV5-1 and TRBJ1-4, with D possibly being TRBD1 (5 bases). The CDR3 has 14 amino acids. The germline gives CDR1 SGHRS, CDR2 YFSETQ. Deletions cut 3 bases from V and 5 bases from J, with 11 bases between. The CDR3 sequence is CASSSQAVNEKLFF. Here the CDR3 DNA reads TGCGCCAGCAGCTCACAGGCCGTGAATGAAAAACTGTTTTTT.

This sequence joins TRBV6-6 and TRBJ1-1; 8 nucleotides align to TRBD1. V trimming: 5 bases; J trimming: 5 bases; junction bases outside the gene matches: 4. The length of the CDR3 is 13 residues. Germline V gene data show CDR1 as MNHNY and CDR2 as SVGAGI (reference sequence). In nucleotides, the CDR3 is TGTGCCAGCAGTCGACAGGGGCGGACTGAAGCTTTCTTT. It is translated as CASSRQGRTEAFF.

V usage is TRBV5-1 and J usage is TRBJ2-3; perhaps TRBD1 as D (5 bases). The CDR3 is 14 residues long. Trimming took off 3 bases at V and 0 bases at J, with 8 bases between the two ends. Germline V lookup: CDR1 SGHRS, CDR2 YFSETQ. In DNA, the CDR3 is TGCGCCAGCAGCTCAGGGTGGAGCACAGATACGCAGTATTTT. The encoded protein is CASSSGWSTDTQYF.